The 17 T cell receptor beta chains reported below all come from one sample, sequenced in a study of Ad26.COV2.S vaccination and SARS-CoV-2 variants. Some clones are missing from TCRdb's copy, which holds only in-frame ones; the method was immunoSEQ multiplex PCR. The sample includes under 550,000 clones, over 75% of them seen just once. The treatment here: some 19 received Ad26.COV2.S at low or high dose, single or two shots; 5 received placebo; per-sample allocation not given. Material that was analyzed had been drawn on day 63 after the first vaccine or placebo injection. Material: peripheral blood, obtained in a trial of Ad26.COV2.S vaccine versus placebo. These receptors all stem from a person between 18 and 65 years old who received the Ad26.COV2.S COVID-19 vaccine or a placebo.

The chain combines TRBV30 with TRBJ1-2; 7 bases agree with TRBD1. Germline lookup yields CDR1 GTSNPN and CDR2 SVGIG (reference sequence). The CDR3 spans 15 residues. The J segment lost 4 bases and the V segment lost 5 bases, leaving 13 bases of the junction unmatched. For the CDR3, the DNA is TGTGCCTGGGACCCCGGGACAGCGGGTCGCTATGGCTACACCTTC. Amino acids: CAWDPGTAGRYGYTF.

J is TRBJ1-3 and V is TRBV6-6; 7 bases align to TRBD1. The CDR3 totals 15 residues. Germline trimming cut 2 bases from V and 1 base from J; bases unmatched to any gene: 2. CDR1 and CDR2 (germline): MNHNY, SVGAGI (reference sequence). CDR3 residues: CASSYDRASGNTIYF. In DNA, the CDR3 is TGTGCCAGCAGTTACGACAGGGCTTCTGGAAACACCATATATTTT.

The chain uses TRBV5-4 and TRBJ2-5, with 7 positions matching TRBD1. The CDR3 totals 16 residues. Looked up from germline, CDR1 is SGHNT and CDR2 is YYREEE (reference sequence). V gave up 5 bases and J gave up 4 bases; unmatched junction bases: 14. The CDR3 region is CASRDERGLIGETQYF. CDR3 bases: TGTGCCAGCAGGGACGAGAGGGGGCTGATTGGAGAGACCCAGTACTTC.

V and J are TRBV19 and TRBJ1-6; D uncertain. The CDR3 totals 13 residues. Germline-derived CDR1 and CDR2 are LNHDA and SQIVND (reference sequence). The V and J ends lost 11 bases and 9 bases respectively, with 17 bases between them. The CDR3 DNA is TGTGCCGGAAGGGCCCACGAAGGTTCACCCCTCCACTTT. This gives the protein CAGRAHEGSPLHF. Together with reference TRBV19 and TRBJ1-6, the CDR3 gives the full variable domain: DGGITQSPKYLFRKEGQNVTLSCEQNLNHDAMYWYRQDPGQGLRLIYYSQIVNDFQKGDIAEGYSVSREKKESFPLTVTSAQKNPTAFYLCAGRAHEGSPLHFGNGTRLTVT.

CDR3 coding DNA: TGCGCCAGCAGCCTTTCATGGGGTTTAGAAGAGACCCAGTACTTC. Translating it yields CASSLSWGLEETQYF. The gene calls are TRBV5-1 and TRBJ2-5; D is undetermined. The V gene lost 4 bases and the J gene lost 3 bases, with 16 bases spanning the gap. CDR1 and CDR2 from the germline V gene are SGHRS and YFSETQ. This CDR3 comprises 15 residues.

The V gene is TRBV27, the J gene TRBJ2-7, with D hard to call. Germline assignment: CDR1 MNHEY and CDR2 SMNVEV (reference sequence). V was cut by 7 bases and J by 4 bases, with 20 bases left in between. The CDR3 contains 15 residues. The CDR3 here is CASKTGAHTNYEQYF. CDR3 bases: TGTGCCAGCAAAACTGGTGCCCATACGAATTACGAGCAGTACTTC.

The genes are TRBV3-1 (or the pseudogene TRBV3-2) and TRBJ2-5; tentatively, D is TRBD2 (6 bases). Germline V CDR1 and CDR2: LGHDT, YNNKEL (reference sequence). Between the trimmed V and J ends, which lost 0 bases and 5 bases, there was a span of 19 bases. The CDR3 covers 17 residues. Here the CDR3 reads CASSQDWRRGMLETQYF. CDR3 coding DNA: TGTGCCAGCAGCCAAGACTGGAGGAGGGGAATGTTGGAGACCCAGTACTTC.

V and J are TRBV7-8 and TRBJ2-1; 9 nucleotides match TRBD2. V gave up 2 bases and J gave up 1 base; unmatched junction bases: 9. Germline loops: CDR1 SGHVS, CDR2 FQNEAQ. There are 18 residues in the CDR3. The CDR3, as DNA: TGTGCCAGCAGCTTAAGGGGTGGAACTAGCGGGTCCTACAATGAGCAGTTCTTC. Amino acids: CASSLRGGTSGSYNEQFF.

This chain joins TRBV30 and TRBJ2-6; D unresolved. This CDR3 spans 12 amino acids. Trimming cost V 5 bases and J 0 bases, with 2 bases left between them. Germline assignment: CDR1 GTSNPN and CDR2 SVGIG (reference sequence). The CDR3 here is CAWDSGANVLTF. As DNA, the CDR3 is TGTGCCTGGGACTCTGGGGCCAACGTCCTGACTTTC.

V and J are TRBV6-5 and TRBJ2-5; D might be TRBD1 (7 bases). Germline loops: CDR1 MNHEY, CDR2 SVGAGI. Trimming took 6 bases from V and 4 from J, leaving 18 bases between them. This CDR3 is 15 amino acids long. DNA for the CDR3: TGTGCCAGCAGGCCCCAGACAGGGACTGGAGAGACCCAGTACTTC. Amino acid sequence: CASRPQTGTGETQYF.

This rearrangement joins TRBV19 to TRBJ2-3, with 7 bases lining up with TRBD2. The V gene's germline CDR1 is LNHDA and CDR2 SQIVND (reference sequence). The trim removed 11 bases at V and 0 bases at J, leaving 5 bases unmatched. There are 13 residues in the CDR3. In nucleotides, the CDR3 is TGTGCCGTAGCGGGCCGAAGCACAGATACGCAGTATTTT. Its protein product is CAVAGRSTDTQYF.

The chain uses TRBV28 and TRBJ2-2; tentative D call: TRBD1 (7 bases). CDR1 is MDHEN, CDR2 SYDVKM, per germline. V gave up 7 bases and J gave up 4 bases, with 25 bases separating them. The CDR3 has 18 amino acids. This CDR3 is CASTSHTGGPGGTGELFF. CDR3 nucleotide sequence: TGTGCCAGCACATCCCATACTGGGGGGCCAGGGGGCACCGGGGAGCTGTTTTTT. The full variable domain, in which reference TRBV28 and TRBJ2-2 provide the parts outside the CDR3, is DVKVTQSSRYLVKRTGEKVFLECVQDMDHENMFWYRQDPGLGLRLIYFSYDVKMKEKGDIPEGYSVSREKKERFSLILESASTNQTSMYLCASTSHTGGPGGTGELFFGEGSRLTVL.

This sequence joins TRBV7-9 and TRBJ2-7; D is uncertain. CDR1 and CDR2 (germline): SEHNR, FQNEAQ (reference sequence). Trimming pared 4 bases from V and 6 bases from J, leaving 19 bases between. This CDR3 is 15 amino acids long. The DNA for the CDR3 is TGTGCCAGCAGCTCAACTTCGGACCGGTTCTTCGAGCAGTACTTC. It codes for CASSSTSDRFFEQYF.

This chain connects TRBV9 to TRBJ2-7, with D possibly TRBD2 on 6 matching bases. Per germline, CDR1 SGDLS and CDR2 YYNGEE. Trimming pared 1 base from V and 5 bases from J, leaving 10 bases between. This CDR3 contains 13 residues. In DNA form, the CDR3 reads TGTGCCAGCAGCGTATCGGGAGTTCACGAGCAGTACTTC. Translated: CASSVSGVHEQYF.

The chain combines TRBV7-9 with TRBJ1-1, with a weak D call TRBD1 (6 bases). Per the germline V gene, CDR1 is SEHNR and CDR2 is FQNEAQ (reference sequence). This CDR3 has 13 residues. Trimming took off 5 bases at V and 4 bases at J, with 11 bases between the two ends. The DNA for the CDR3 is TGTGCCAGCAGCGAACAGGGTGTCACTGAAGCTTTCTTT. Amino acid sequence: CASSEQGVTEAFF.

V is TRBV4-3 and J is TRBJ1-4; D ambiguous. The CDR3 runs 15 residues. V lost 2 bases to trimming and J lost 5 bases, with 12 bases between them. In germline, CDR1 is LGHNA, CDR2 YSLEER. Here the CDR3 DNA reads TGCGCCAGCAGCCAAAACCCGGGGTCAAATGAAAAACTGTTTTTT. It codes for CASSQNPGSNEKLFF.

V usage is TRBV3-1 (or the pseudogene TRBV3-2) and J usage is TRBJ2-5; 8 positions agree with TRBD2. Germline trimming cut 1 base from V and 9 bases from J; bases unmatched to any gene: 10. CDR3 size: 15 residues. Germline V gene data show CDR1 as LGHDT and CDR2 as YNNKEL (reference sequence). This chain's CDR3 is CASSQVPSGSGSQYF. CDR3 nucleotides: TGTGCCAGCAGCCAAGTTCCTAGCGGGTCTGGGTCCCAGTACTTC.